This section outlines one T cell receptor beta chain sequence together with its context. The antigen remains unidentified. Amplification used 60 Vbeta primers and 13 Jbeta primers. TCRdb's table, derived via immunoSEQ multiplex PCR, lists solely in-frame clones and lacks some. Seen here are fewer than 200,000 clones, about 81% observed once, and the top ten hold about 2.1%. These data are taken from a study of cytomegalovirus exposure and HLA in healthy donors. Study-wide findings and caveats: After further analysis at a later stage, 15,000 to 20,000 TCR beta sequences were associated with HLA alleles at 0.05 false discovery rate.

The sequence was collected from a woman younger than 30 in good health and CMV-seronegative. Sequences were obtained from PBMCs.

CDR3 amino acids: CASSWGNGGDGTDTQYF. The CDR3 DNA follows: TGCGCCAGCAGCTGGGGGAACGGCGGGGACGGCACAGATACGCAGTATTTT. This rearrangement joins TRBV5-1 to TRBJ2-3; D may be TRBD2 (6 bases). The CDR3 has 17 residues. Germline assignment: CDR1 SGHRS and CDR2 YFSETQ. Trimming took 3 bases from V and 1 from J, leaving 18 bases between them.